The clone carrying this T cell receptor beta chain was seen at least ten times. Its antigen is as yet unknown. This entry is derived from a study of T cell repertoires in cytomegalovirus infection. Study-wide background: Both CMV infection and a matching HLA type were indicated by public TCR beta signatures.

TCRdb re-called the reads with MiXCR, one entry per CDR3 protein. There are 80,000 to 130,000 distinct CDR3 sequences in the sample; 23% occur only once, and roughly two fifths lies in the top ten. Overall study findings and caveats: Cumulated frequencies of public TCR beta families served to identify carriers of CMV plus the relevant HLA. CMV-specific HLA-C-restricted TCR beta clonotypes dominated the ex vivo response.

The length of the CDR3 is 17 residues. The ends lost 3 bases at V and 0 bases at J; junction bases unmatched: 6. Germline V gene lookup returns CDR1 LGHNA and CDR2 YSLEER. The chain links TRBV4-3 to TRBJ2-2; 8 bases are shared with TRBD1. The clonotype originates from a human donor in good health (CMV status not recorded). Some clones in this sample may be carry-over from other donors' samples. The sample was CD8+ T cells from PBMCs. This chain's CDR3 is CASSQDRAGSNTGELFF. DNA of the CDR3: TGCGCCAGCAGCCAGGACAGGGCGGGCTCGAACACCGGGGAGCTGTTTTTT.